This T cell receptor beta chain comes out of a study of technical replicates of blood from four donors. Produced via immunoSEQ multiplex PCR; TCRdb's table is partial and in-frame only. This table holds under 100,000 clones, 90% to 96% found once. Trimming shortened V by 1 base and J by 0 bases, and 8 bases separated the two germline ends. The CDR3 is made up of 15 amino acids. Germline lookup yields CDR1 SGHRS and CDR2 YFSETQ. The TCR comes from a human donor in good health. This rearrangement joins TRBV5-1 to TRBJ2-1; possible D gene TRBD1, 6 bases. Sequencing was done on a sample of T cells isolated from PBMCs. CDR3 nucleotide sequence: TGCGCCAGCAGCTTGCAGGGGAGCTCCTACAATGAGCAGTTCTTC. It is translated as CASSLQGSSYNEQFF.